The next 17 T cell receptor beta chains were all read from a single sample in a study of blood T cell repertoires in COVID-19. The assay was immunoSEQ multiplex PCR, and TCRdb's table has in-frame clones only and misses some. The data show about 320,000 clones, about 90% seen once. Sequenced material: peripheral blood. The source is a man aged 18-30 years who had recovered from COVID-19.

The chain joins TRBV2 to TRBJ1-6; D remains unclear. The CDR3 totals 17 residues. V lost 6 bases and J 0 bases, leaving 15 bases between the germline ends. Germline V gene sequence: CDR1 SNHLY, CDR2 FYNNEI. The CDR3, as DNA: TGTGCCAGCAGCCAAGATATGGCAAGCTCCTATAATTCACCCCTCCACTTT. Translating it yields CASSQDMASSYNSPLHF. Full variable domain (outside the CDR3, taken from reference TRBV2 and TRBJ1-6): EPEVTQTPSHQVTQMGQEVILRCVPISNHLYFYWYRQILGQKVEFLVSFYNNEISEKSEIFDDQFSVERPDGSNFTLKIRSTKLEDSAMYFCASSQDMASSYNSPLHFGNGTRLTVT.

The chain joins TRBV7-9 to TRBJ2-7, with unresolved D. Germline-derived CDR1 and CDR2 are SEHNR and FQNEAQ (reference sequence). Between the trimmed V and J ends, which lost 3 bases and 2 bases, there was a span of 8 bases. The CDR3 has 13 amino acids. The CDR3 loop reads CASSFPPAYEQYF. For the CDR3, the DNA is TGTGCCAGCAGCTTTCCGCCAGCCTACGAGCAGTACTTC. The full variable domain, completed using reference TRBV7-9 and TRBJ2-7, is DTGVSQNPRHKITKRGQNVTFRCDPISEHNRLYWYRQTLGQGPEFLTYFQNEAQLEKSRLLSDRFSAERPKGSFSTLEIQRTEQGDSAMYLCASSFPPAYEQYFGPGTRLTVT.

The chain has TRBV5-8 and TRBJ2-1; D is unclear. Germline CDR1 SGHTS, CDR2 YDEGEE. This CDR3 is built from 16 residues. The V gene lost 0 bases and the J gene lost 0 bases, with 10 bases spanning the gap. CDR3 DNA sequence: TGTGCCAGCAGCTTGGCTGAATTAGCCTCCTACAATGAGCAGTTCTTC. Translated: CASSLAELASYNEQFF.

This chain links TRBV15 with TRBJ2-7; D unresolved. Trimming shortened V by 0 bases and J by 4 bases, and 7 bases separated the two germline ends. The CDR3 covers 13 residues. Germline lookup yields CDR1 LNHNV and CDR2 YYDKDF (reference sequence). In DNA form, the CDR3 reads TGTGCCACCAGCAGAGATCAGAGGTACGAGCAGTACTTC. Protein: CATSRDQRYEQYF.

The chain links TRBV25-1 to TRBJ1-1; the match to TRBD1 covers 10 bases. J gave up 5 bases and V 1 base, and 7 bases lay outside the gene matches. CDR3 length: 16 amino acids. Germline loops: CDR1 MGHDK, CDR2 SYGVNS. CDR3 residues: CASSESFGTGVTEAFF. For the CDR3, the DNA is TGTGCCAGCAGTGAATCCTTCGGGACAGGGGTGACTGAAGCTTTCTTT.

The chain uses TRBV27 and TRBJ1-2; 7 bases agree with TRBD1. The CDR3 length is 14 residues. CDR1 and CDR2 (germline): MNHEY, SMNVEV (reference sequence). Trimming at V came to 2 bases and at J to 7 bases, leaving 7 bases not matched to a gene. The CDR3 nucleotides are TGTGCCAGCAGTTTAACAGGGGCGCAAGGTGGCTACACCTTC. It encodes CASSLTGAQGGYTF.

The CDR3 region is CASSDPSGSNEQFF. DNA for the CDR3: TGCGCCAGCAGCGACCCAAGCGGGTCGAATGAGCAGTTCTTC. This chain joins TRBV5-1 and TRBJ2-1; maybe TRBD2 (6 bases). V was shortened by 4 bases and J by 7 bases, with 15 bases between the two germline ends. The CDR3 is 14 residues long. Germline assignment: CDR1 SGHRS and CDR2 YFSETQ.

This sequence joins TRBV7-2 and TRBJ1-2; 10 bases agree with TRBD1. J lost 7 bases, V lost 6 bases, and 5 bases had no gene match. This CDR3 is built from 13 residues. Germline values: CDR1 SGHTA, CDR2 FQGNSA. The CDR3 nucleotides read TGTGCCAGCAGAGGACAGGGGGAGGGTGGCTACACCTTC. Translated, it gives CASRGQGEGGYTF.

The chain has TRBV4-3 and TRBJ1-6; the match to TRBD1 covers 7 bases. Per the germline V gene, CDR1 is LGHNA and CDR2 is YSLEER. J gave up 10 bases and V 0 bases, and 3 bases lay outside the gene matches. This CDR3 is built from 14 residues. CDR3 bases: TGCGCCAGCAGCCAAGAGGCAGGGGGATCACCCCTCCACTTT. Encoded protein: CASSQEAGGSPLHF.

The rearrangement uses TRBV9 and TRBJ2-5; 9 nucleotides match TRBD1. Per the germline V gene, CDR1 is SGDLS and CDR2 is YYNGEE. V was pared by 3 bases and J by 5 bases, with 5 bases of the junction left unmatched. The CDR3 is made up of 14 amino acids. The CDR3: CASSEQGAQETQYF. The CDR3 nucleotides read TGTGCCAGCAGCGAACAGGGGGCTCAGGAGACCCAGTACTTC.

This rearrangement joins TRBV9 to TRBJ1-1, with a tentative D call TRBD1 (6 bases). The CDR3 has 15 residues. V lost 3 bases to trimming and J lost 0 bases, with 12 bases between them. CDR1 and CDR2 from the germline V gene are SGDLS and YYNGEE. CDR3 amino acids: CASSAPDRMNTEAFF. The CDR3 DNA reads as TGTGCCAGCAGCGCGCCCGACAGGATGAACACTGAAGCTTTCTTT. The full variable domain, in which reference TRBV9 and TRBJ1-1 provide the parts outside the CDR3, is DSGVTQTPKHLITATGQRVTLRCSPRSGDLSVYWYQQSLDQGLQFLIQYYNGEERAKGNILERFSAQQFPDLHSELNLSSLELGDSALYFCASSAPDRMNTEAFFGQGTRLTVV.

This clone was seen a handful of times. The J gene is TRBJ1-4, the V gene TRBV5-1; D is possibly TRBD1 (6 bases). The length of the CDR3 is 14 residues. Germline CDR1 reads SGHRS; CDR2 reads YFSETQ. With 3 bases removed from V and 8 bases from J, the gap between germline ends came to 14 bases. The CDR3 DNA sequence: TGCGCCAGCAGCTATACAGGGCCGGAGGAAAAACTGTTTTTT. Translated: CASSYTGPEEKLFF.

The V gene is TRBV2, the J gene TRBJ2-2; perhaps TRBD1 as D (6 bases). The CDR3 extends over 15 amino acids. V was pared by 4 bases and J by 0 bases, with 9 bases between. CDR1 SNHLY and CDR2 FYNNEI come from the germline V gene. The CDR3 DNA reads as TGTGCCAGCAGTGGGGGGCCGACGAACACCGGGGAGCTGTTTTTT. Translating it yields CASSGGPTNTGELFF.

This clone was recorded only once. The V call is TRBV2, the J call TRBJ1-6; tentatively, D is TRBD1 (5 bases). The CDR3 sequence is 14 residues long. Trimming took 6 bases from V and 7 from J, leaving 13 bases between them. Germline CDR1 is SNHLY and CDR2 is FYNNEI. The CDR3 region is CASRGVAQNSPLHF. The CDR3 DNA reads as TGTGCCAGCAGAGGGGTCGCGCAGAATTCACCCCTCCACTTT.

The chain recombines TRBV6-5 with TRBJ1-1; 11 bases match TRBD1. CDR1 is MNHEY, CDR2 SVGAGI, per germline. V dropped 6 bases and J dropped 1; count of bases not matched to a gene: 4. The CDR3 is 15 amino acids. CDR3 amino acids: CASRGQGVGNTEAFF. The CDR3 DNA is TGTGCCAGCAGGGGACAGGGGGTCGGGAACACTGAAGCTTTCTTT.

CDR3 sequence: CASSVGLAGGRSYNEQFF. DNA of the CDR3: TGTGCCAGCAGCGTAGGGCTAGCGGGGGGGCGATCCTACAATGAGCAGTTCTTC. This sequence joins TRBV9 and TRBJ2-1; TRBD2 aligns across 12 bases. J lost 1 base, V lost 0 bases, and 5 bases had no gene match. Germline V gene data show CDR1 as SGDLS and CDR2 as YYNGEE. This CDR3 region has 18 residues.

The chain combines TRBV18 with TRBJ1-1, with D maybe TRBD1 (6 bases). This CDR3 has 18 residues. The germline V gene has CDR1 KGHSH and CDR2 LQKENI. V was trimmed by 1 base and J by 2 bases, leaving 20 bases between them. As DNA, the CDR3 is TGTGCCAGCTCACCACATAGCATCGGATCAGGGGTTAACACTGAAGCTTTCTTT. It codes for CASSPHSIGSGVNTEAFF. The whole variable domain, remainder taken from reference TRBV18 and TRBJ1-1, is NAGVMQNPRHLVRRRGQEARLRCSPMKGHSHVYWYRQLPEEGLKFMVYLQKENIIDESGMPKERFSAEFPKEGPSILRIQQVVRGDSAAYFCASSPHSIGSGVNTEAFFGQGTRLTVV.